A single TCR beta chain is shown here with its context. Its antigen remains undetermined. It has no much larger one-base neighbor in the sample; base qualities were not kept. This sample includes further DNA sequences coding for the same CDR3. Each donor gave one peripheral blood draw, around 0.12 L on average, collected into heparinised tubes. Using a panel that included CD45RO, CCR7, CD25, CD127, CD95 and CD27, naive, central memory, regulatory and stem cell-like memory CD4+ T cells were sorted on a BD FACSAria II. All sorted populations exceeded 95% purity. PBMCs were isolated immediately by Lymphoprep density gradient centrifugation and stained directly without culture. To minimize batch effects, samples were stained and sorted in pairs, one healthy donor with one patient per experiment. The data originate from a study of beta chain features in type 1 diabetes (dated by TCRdb to 2017 to 2018). In terms of the full investigation: Mean age, gender distribution, total cell number and subset yield were not different between patients and healthy donors. A total of around 100 million sorted cells were examined across all samples, and RNA yield correlated strongly with the number of cells per subset. In the study, TCRB repertoires of sorted circulating CD4+ T cell subsets from recently diagnosed type 1 diabetes patients were compared with those of matched healthy donors. Regulatory and stem cell-like memory subsets were isolated from only 8 patients and about eight healthy donors, whereas naive and central memory subsets came from all 28 donors.

There are 10 amino acids in the CDR3, from cysteine to phenylalanine inclusive. The kept DNA is CDR3 alone, 30 bases in frame from the first base. The germline V gene (reference sequence) sets CDR1 to DFQATT and CDR2 to SNEGSKA. V and J are truncated by 6 bases and 4 bases respectively, leaving an intervening sequence of 7 bases. Study-wide conclusions, independent of this receptor: At VDJ recombination sites, type 1 diabetes patients had fewer insertions and more deleted nucleotides, which implies abnormalities in thymic rearrangement. Naive, central memory and regulatory TCRB repertoires appeared more similar among patients than among healthy donors. Because cDNA was sequenced instead of genomic DNA, highly expressing activated cells could be over-represented, though the groups showed no difference in activation or CD3 levels. Because small numbers of individuals were included in the HLA sub-analyses, any influence of HLA type on TCRB rearrangement was left unresolved. Shorter templates might have been favored by PCR, but patient and control samples were amplified and corrected together, so both groups would have been affected equally by any skew. Type 1 diabetes patients showed a moderate but significant shortening of TCRB CDR3 length in all four CD4+ subsets.

All of the isolated RNA was reverse transcribed with the High Capacity cDNA Reverse Transcription Kit, so expressed TCRB transcripts were sequenced. Naive, central memory and regulatory T cell samples underwent deep immunoSEQ sequencing, averaging roughly 3.3 million total reads per sample. Sorted cells were lysed in RLT buffer and RNA was extracted with DNase-treated RNeasy Micro or Mini kits, depending on cell number. Each cell subset was processed on its own to prevent cross-contamination, while patient and healthy donor samples were processed together. TCRB sequences were amplified from cDNA with the immunoSEQ multiplex PCR, producing 87-bp fragments spanning the CDR3 region. Amplicons were sequenced on the Illumina HiSeq platform. Per the authors' processing: PCR bias was corrected computationally using synthetic template baselines, and reads within Hamming distance 2 were collapsed, with unmergeable singletons discarded. Reads were aligned against IMGT to assign V, D and J genes, CDR3 length and insertions or deletions at six rearrangement sites. Within each subset, clonotype counts were normalized to the number of sorted cells before true diversity and Gini coefficients were calculated with the tcR R package. The overlap coefficient, calculated on TCRB nucleotide sequences, was used to quantify repertoire sharing. Out-of-frame TCRB sequences from naive cells were analyzed as a proxy for the pre-selection repertoire. Here the immuneACCESS table is served through TCRdb, limited to in-frame sequences with V and J called. Missing clones are a known gap in these copies; in checked studies unresolved V genes cover under half, and the rest lacks a known reason. The V and J calls and clone size are taken from that table; D and trimming were inferred from the DNA. For this sample there are 500,000 to 700,000 clones; around 16% appear just once. Of the sample, about 0.097% falls within the top ten clones.

Sequenced sample: naive CD4+ T cells from blood. The sample's cell subset or site label is to be understood as: true naive CD4+ T cells. This TCR was recovered from a man younger than 30 in good health. The sequence links TRBV20-1 to TRBJ2-7; the D gene identity is not certain. CDR3 sequence: CSAFHYEQYF. The base sequence is TGCAGTGCATTCCATTACGAGCAGTACTTC.